The 22 T cell receptor beta chains given below trace back to one sample, sequenced in a study of T cells in Graves' hyperthyroidism and ophthalmopathy. Amplification targeted TCR beta CDR3 regions from RNA transcripts. RT-PCR in the first round (using the HTBI primer set) targeted the TCR CDR3. TCRdb redid the calling of the multiplex PCR reads with MiXCR, one entry per CDR3 protein. The sample has 450,000 to 650,000 distinct CDR3 sequences, less than 25% seen once. Sequencing used blood. These receptors all come from a man between 18 and 29 years old with Graves' hyperthyroidism.

The chain joins TRBV6-4 to TRBJ2-4; the match to TRBD1 covers 10 bases. This CDR3 spans 14 amino acids. The V gene's germline CDR1 is MRHNA and CDR2 SNTAGT. The V and J ends lost 5 bases and 5 bases, in that order; junction bases with no gene match: 3. CDR3 sequence: CASSKTGGENIQYF. The CDR3 DNA reads TGTGCCAGCAGTAAGACAGGGGGCGAAAACATTCAGTACTTC.

This clonotype came up many times. The chain carries TRBV4-1 and TRBJ2-7, with 9 nucleotides matching TRBD1. This CDR3 spans 15 amino acids. CDR1 and CDR2 from the germline V gene are MGHRA and YSYEKL. Unmatched junction bases numbered 7, after V lost 2 bases and J lost 5 bases. The CDR3 DNA reads as TGCGCCAGCAGCCAAAACCCGGGACAGGGCGACGAGCAGTACTTC. Its translation: CASSQNPGQGDEQYF.

This clonotype was observed many times. The chain joins TRBV20-1 to TRBJ2-5; D call uncertain. Germline CDR1 and CDR2: DFQATT and SNEGSKA (reference sequence). This CDR3 is 10 amino acids long. The DNA of the CDR3 is TGCAGCCCCGCCGGAGAGACCCAGTACTTC. It yields the protein CSPAGETQYF.

V and J are TRBV12-3 or TRBV12-4 and TRBJ2-3, with unresolved D. The CDR3 totals 14 residues. Trimming shortened V by 3 bases and J by 10 bases, and 17 bases separated the two germline ends. This CDR3 is CASSLIPGGRAQYF. In DNA form, the CDR3 reads TGTGCCAGCAGTTTGATCCCCGGCGGTAGAGCGCAGTATTTT.

The V and J genes are TRBV18 and TRBJ1-1; D is ambiguous. Germline values: CDR1 KGHSH, CDR2 LQKENI. CDR3 size: 13 residues. V lost 3 bases, J lost 11 bases, and 16 bases lay in between. The CDR3 protein is CASSPTTAVGAFF. The CDR3, as DNA: TGTGCCAGCTCACCTACAACAGCGGTCGGCGCTTTCTTT.

The table lists this clonotype with many counts. The chain joins TRBV7-9 to TRBJ1-2; D unclear. V dropped 6 bases and J dropped 3 bases, with 14 bases sitting between them. The germline gives CDR1 SEHNR, CDR2 FQNEAQ (reference sequence). The CDR3 sequence is 14 residues long. The CDR3: CASRDADAYYGYTF. The CDR3, as DNA: TGTGCCAGCAGGGACGCGGACGCCTACTATGGCTACACCTTC.

This clonotype appeared a few times. The CDR3 sequence is CASSPRRDRANTGELFF. The CDR3 DNA reads as TGTGCCAGCAGCCCCCGGCGGGACAGAGCGAACACCGGGGAGCTGTTTTTT. The gene calls are TRBV11-1 and TRBJ2-2, with D possibly matching TRBD1 (7 bases). This CDR3 contains 17 residues. Looked up from germline, CDR1 is SGHAT and CDR2 is FQDESV (reference sequence). V lost 5 bases to trimming and J lost 0 bases, with 16 bases between them.

Ten or more counts support this clonotype. This chain joins TRBV19 and TRBJ1-1, with D perhaps TRBD1 (6 bases). The CDR3 extends over 14 amino acids. Trimming left V 3 bases short and J 0 bases short, with 8 bases between. The germline V gene has CDR1 LNHDA and CDR2 SQIVND (reference sequence). CDR3 amino acids: CASSMDSMNTEAFF. The CDR3, as DNA: TGTGCCAGTAGTATGGACAGCATGAACACTGAAGCTTTCTTT.

J is TRBJ2-7 and V is TRBV6-2 or TRBV6-3; the D gene is possibly TRBD2 (5 bases). CDR1 and CDR2 from the germline V gene are MNHEY and SVGEGT. V was clipped by 5 bases and J by 6 bases, with 20 bases between them. This CDR3 has 15 residues. The CDR3 region has the DNA TGTGCCAGCAGTCAAAATAGCGAAGGAAATAGCGAGCAGTACTTC. Translation gives CASSQNSEGNSEQYF.

This clonotype was seen many times. The gene calls are TRBV15 and TRBJ2-2, with TRBD1 as a possible D gene (6 bases). The CDR3 runs 16 residues. Germline assignment: CDR1 LNHNV and CDR2 YYDKDF (reference sequence). V lost 0 bases and J 5 bases, leaving 13 bases between the germline ends. Here the CDR3 reads CATSRELPGVTGELFF. DNA of the CDR3: TGTGCCACCAGCAGAGAACTGCCAGGGGTTACCGGGGAGCTGTTTTTT.

This clonotype was recorded at least ten times. In DNA, the CDR3 is TGTGCCAGCAGCTTGGATGACGGGGTCACTGAAGCTTTCTTT. Translation: CASSLDDGVTEAFF. The V and J genes are TRBV7-9 and TRBJ1-1, with D hard to call. CDR1 and CDR2 (germline): SEHNR, FQNEAQ (reference sequence). The V gene lost 3 bases and the J gene lost 4 bases, with 12 bases spanning the gap. The length of the CDR3 is 14 residues.

This clonotype was seen at least ten times. J is TRBJ1-2 and V is TRBV24-1, with 9 bases that match TRBD1. Germline V gene lookup returns CDR1 KGHDR and CDR2 SFDVKD. The V segment lost 4 bases and the J segment 6 bases; nucleotides outside the gene matches: 11. The CDR3 extends over 16 amino acids. DNA of the CDR3: TGTGCCACCAGTGAAAATCCGGGACAGGGAAGTGATGGCTACACCTTC. Translation gives CATSENPGQGSDGYTF.

This clonotype was observed many times. The conserved closing phenylalanine or tryptophan is absent in this CDR3, likely reflecting a read error. Here the CDR3 reads CASGDSPFETQYL. The CDR3 DNA reads as TGTGCCAGCGGTGACAGCCCGTTCGAGACCCAGTACCTC. The chain has TRBV2 and TRBJ2-5, with D possibly matching TRBD1 (5 bases). CDR3 length: 13 amino acids. CDR1 is SNHLY and CDR2 is FYNNEI in the germline V gene.

The table lists this clonotype with many counts. The rearrangement uses TRBV2 and TRBJ1-4, with D tentatively TRBD1 (6 bases). Germline V gene lookup returns CDR1 SNHLY and CDR2 FYNNEI. The CDR3 runs to 14 residues. The V end lost 4 bases, the J end lost 7 bases, and 13 bases lay between the germline ends. The CDR3 DNA sequence: TGTGCCAGCAGTGTCCGGGGGCAGGGTGAAAAACTGTTTTTT. This translates into CASSVRGQGEKLFF. Together with reference TRBV2 and TRBJ1-4, the CDR3 gives the full variable domain: EPEVTQTPSHQVTQMGQEVILRCVPISNHLYFYWYRQILGQKVEFLVSFYNNEISEKSEIFDDQFSVERPDGSNFTLKIRSTKLEDSAMYFCASSVRGQGEKLFFGSGTQLSVL.

This clonotype was recorded at least ten times. The chain links TRBV2 to TRBJ1-2; no reliable D call. Trimming cost V 8 bases and J 3 bases, with 13 bases left between them. CDR1 is SNHLY, CDR2 FYNNEI, per germline. CDR3 length equals 13 residues. The CDR3 DNA follows: TGTGCCAGCGCGGGAACCCCGGACTATGGCTACACCTTC. The encoded protein is CASAGTPDYGYTF.

Many counts were recorded for this clonotype. The V gene is TRBV7-8, the J gene TRBJ1-1, with D tentatively TRBD1 (5 bases). Trimming pared 3 bases from V and 10 bases from J, leaving 18 bases between. The CDR3 is 14 residues long. Germline V gene lookup returns CDR1 SGHVS and CDR2 FQNEAQ. CDR3 coding DNA: TGTGCCAGCAGCTTCTGGACGGGGCCGGAGGGAGCTTTCTTT. It yields the protein CASSFWTGPEGAFF.

This clonotype came up a few times. The chain combines TRBV6-1 with TRBJ1-2; 7 nucleotides align to TRBD1. This CDR3 comprises 14 residues. Germline lookup yields CDR1 MNHNS and CDR2 SASEGT. J gave up 4 bases and V 4 bases, and 6 bases lay outside the gene matches. The CDR3 here is CASSVYRGSYGYTF. The CDR3 DNA sequence: TGTGCCAGCAGTGTATACAGGGGAAGCTATGGCTACACCTTC.

CDR3 DNA: TGTGCCACCTTTTCGGCCGTAGGACGGAACACTGAAGCTTTCTTT. This codes for CATFSAVGRNTEAFF. J is TRBJ1-1 and V is TRBV24-1; D is unresolved. CDR1 and CDR2 from the germline V gene are KGHDR and SFDVKD. The CDR3 covers 15 residues. V was shortened by 9 bases and J by 1 base, with 17 bases between the two germline ends.

This clonotype turned up a few times. This may stem from a read error, because a much larger clone lies one nucleotide away. The V and J genes are TRBV28 and TRBJ1-1; D remains ambiguous. Germline V lookup: CDR1 MDHEN, CDR2 SYDVKM. This CDR3 has 14 residues. V shed 5 bases and J shed 4 bases, with 14 bases lying between them. CDR3 loop: CASSRPYLSTEAFF. In DNA, the CDR3 is TGTGCCAGCAGTCGGCCCTATCTGAGCACTGAAGCTTTCTTT. Drawing the rest from reference TRBV28 and TRBJ1-1, the complete variable domain is DVKVTQSSRYLVKRTGEKVFLECVQDMDHENMFWYRQDPGLGLRLIYFSYDVKMKEKGDIPEGYSVSREKKERFSLILESASTNQTSMYLCASSRPYLSTEAFFGQGTRLTVV.

This clonotype was seen ten or more times. One base away lies a much larger clone, so this may be a sequencing read error. J is TRBJ1-1 and V is TRBV15; the D gene is possibly TRBD1 (6 bases). The CDR3 has 13 amino acids. V gave up 5 bases and J gave up 1 base, with 8 bases separating them. Germline V gene lookup returns CDR1 LNHNV and CDR2 YYDKDF (reference sequence). As DNA, the CDR3 is TGTGCCACCAGCTTGACAGGGAACACTGAAGCTTTCTTT. Amino acids: CATSLTGNTEAFF.

This clonotype was seen a few times. J is TRBJ2-5 and V is TRBV18; 10 nucleotides align to TRBD2. The trim removed 1 base at V and 5 bases at J, leaving 10 bases unmatched. Germline assignment: CDR1 KGHSH and CDR2 LQKENI. The CDR3 totals 17 residues. The CDR3 DNA is TGTGCCAGCTCACCACTGACAGCTAGCGGGGGAGCTGAGACCCAGTACTTC. Translation: CASSPLTASGGAETQYF.

In its sample, this clonotype was seen many times. The CDR3 region has the DNA TGTGCCAGCAGAAAAACAGAGGGGAGGCTAGGCGGGGAGCTGTTTTTT. Its translation is CASRKTEGRLGGELFF. The chain combines TRBV6-1 with TRBJ2-2; maybe TRBD2 (6 bases). The CDR3 length is 16 residues. Germline-derived CDR1 and CDR2 are MNHNS and SASEGT. V shed 6 bases and J shed 7 bases, with 21 bases lying between them.